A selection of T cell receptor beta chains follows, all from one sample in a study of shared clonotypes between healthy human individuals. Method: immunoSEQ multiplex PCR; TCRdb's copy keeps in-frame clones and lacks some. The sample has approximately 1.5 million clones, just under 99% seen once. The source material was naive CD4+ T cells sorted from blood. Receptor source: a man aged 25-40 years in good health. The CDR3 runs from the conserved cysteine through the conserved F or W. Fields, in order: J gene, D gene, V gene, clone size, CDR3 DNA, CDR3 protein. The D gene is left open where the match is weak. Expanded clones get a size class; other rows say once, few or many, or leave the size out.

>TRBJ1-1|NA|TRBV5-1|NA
TGCGCCAGCAGCTCCCGGGACACCGACCGGCGACGAGAAGCTTTCTTT
CASSSRDTDRRREAFF
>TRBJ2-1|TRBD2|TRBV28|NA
TGTGCCAGCTGCCCGGGCGCGGGAGGTTCCTACAATGAGCAGTTCTTC
CASCPGAGGSYNEQFF
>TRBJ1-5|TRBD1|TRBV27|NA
TGTGCCAGCAGTAGAACAGGGGGGAATAGCAATCAGCCCCAGCATTTT
CASSRTGGNSNQPQHF
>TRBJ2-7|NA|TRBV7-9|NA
TGTGCCAGCAGCTCCCGAGGGCTACAGGGCCACGAGCAGTACTTC
CASSSRGLQGHEQYF
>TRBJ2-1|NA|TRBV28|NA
TGTGCCAGCAGTCTCCAGGTCAATGAGCAGTTCTTC
CASSLQVNEQFF
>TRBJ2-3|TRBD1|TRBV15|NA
TGTGCCACCAGCAGGGGGACAGGAGCAGTAACAGATACGCAGTATTTT
CATSRGTGAVTDTQYF
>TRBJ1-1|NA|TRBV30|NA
TGTGCCTCTTCAGGGAGAATGAACACTGAAGCTTTCTTT
CASSGRMNTEAFF
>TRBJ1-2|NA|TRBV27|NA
TGTGCCAGCAGTTTATCAGGGGTTGCTGGCTACACCTTC
CASSLSGVAGYTF
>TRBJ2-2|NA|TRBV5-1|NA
TGCGCCAGCAGAACGAACCCGGGACACCTAAACACCGGGGAGCTGTTTTTT
CASRTNPGHLNTGELFF
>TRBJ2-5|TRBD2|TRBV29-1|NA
TGCAGCGTAGCGAGACTAGCGGAGTTCCAAGAGACCCAGTACTTC
CSVARLAEFQETQYF
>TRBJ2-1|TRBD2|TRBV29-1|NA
TGCAGCGTTGAACGTACTAGCGGAATGTACAATGAGCAGTTCTTC
CSVERTSGMYNEQFF
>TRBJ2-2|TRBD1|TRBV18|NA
TGTGCCAGCTCGCCAGGGACAGGGGTCGCCGGGGAGCTGTTTTTT
CASSPGTGVAGELFF
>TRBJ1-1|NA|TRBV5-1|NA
TGCGCCAGCAGCTTGGGCCAACACACTGAAGCTTTCTTT
CASSLGQHTEAFF
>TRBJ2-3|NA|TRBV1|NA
TGCACCAGCAGCCAAGATGGTAGTGGCAGGGGGCGAGCAGATACGCAGTATTTT
CTSSQDGSGRGRADTQYF
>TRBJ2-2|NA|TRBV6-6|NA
TGTGCCAGCAGTTACTCGCGATTCGGGGTTACCGGGGAGCTGTTTTTT
CASSYSRFGVTGELFF
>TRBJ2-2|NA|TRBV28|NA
TGTGCCAGCAGTTTATTACAGGGTCTTTTCACCGGGGAGCTGTTTTTT
CASSLLQGLFTGELFF
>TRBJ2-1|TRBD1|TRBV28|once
TGTGCCAGTAGTTCGGGGACAGGGGAGCAGTTCTTC
CASSSGTGEQFF
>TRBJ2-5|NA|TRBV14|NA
TGTGCCAGCAGCCCTAGCGCGGGGACCCAGTACTTC
CASSPSAGTQYF
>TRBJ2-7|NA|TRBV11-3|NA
TGTGCCAGCAGCCAAGGGGGAGCCGAGCAGTACTTC
CASSQGGAEQYF
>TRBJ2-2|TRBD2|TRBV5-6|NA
TGTGCCAGCAGCCCGCCGGGACTAGCGATCACCGGGGAGCTGTTTTTT
CASSPPGLAITGELFF
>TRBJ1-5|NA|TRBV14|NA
TGTGCCAGCAGCCAAGGGGGCGTGAGTCAGCCCCAGCATTTT
CASSQGGVSQPQHF
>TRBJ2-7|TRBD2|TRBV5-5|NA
TGTGCCAGCAGCTTGGCACTAGCGGACTACGAGCAGTACTTC
CASSLALADYEQYF
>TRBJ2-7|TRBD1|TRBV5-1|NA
TGCGCCAGCAGCTTGGGACAGGGAGATCTCTACGAGCAGTACTTC
CASSLGQGDLYEQYF
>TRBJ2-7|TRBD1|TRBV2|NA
TGTGCCAGCAACACCCCCCCGGGACAGGGGGTTCGCGAGCAGTACTTC
CASNTPPGQGVREQYF
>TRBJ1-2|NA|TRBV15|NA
TGTGCCACCAGCTACGATAGATTAAACTATGGCTACACCTTC
CATSYDRLNYGYTF
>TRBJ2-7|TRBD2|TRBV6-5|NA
TGTGCCAGCAGTTCTCCAGGACTAGCGGGAGCTGAGCAGTACTTC
CASSSPGLAGAEQYF
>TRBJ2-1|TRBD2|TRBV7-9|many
TGTGCCAGCAGTCCACCGGACGCGGGAGCTAATGAGCAGTTCTTC
CASSPPDAGANEQFF
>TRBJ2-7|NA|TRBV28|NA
TGTGCCAGCCAGTCGAGTCGGCTGAGCTCCTACGAGCAGTACTTC
CASQSSRLSSYEQYF
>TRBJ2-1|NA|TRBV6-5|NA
TGTGCCAGCAGGAGATATGGGAATGAGCAGTTCTTC
CASRRYGNEQFF
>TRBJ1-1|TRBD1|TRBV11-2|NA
TGTGCCAGCAGCTCTCACAGGGGGCGCGAAGCTTTCTTT
CASSSHRGREAFF
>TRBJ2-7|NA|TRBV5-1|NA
TGCGCCAGCAGCGGAAGGGGGACATACGACGAGCAGTACTTC
CASSGRGTYDEQYF
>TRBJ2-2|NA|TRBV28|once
TGTGCCAGCAGTTACCCAGGGCCTGGGGTCACCGGGGAGCTGTTTTTT
CASSYPGPGVTGELFF
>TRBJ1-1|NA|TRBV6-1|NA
TGTGCCAGCAGTGAAGAATCGACTGAAGCTTTCTTT
CASSEESTEAFF
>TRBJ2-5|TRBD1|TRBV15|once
TGTGCCACCAGCAGGGACAGGGGGCGAGAGACCCAGTACTTC
CATSRDRGRETQYF
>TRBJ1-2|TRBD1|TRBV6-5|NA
TGTGCCAGCAGCCCGACAGGGAGAGTTAACTATGGCTACACCTTC
CASSPTGRVNYGYTF
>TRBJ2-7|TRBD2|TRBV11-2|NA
TGTGCCAGCAGCTTTGGTCGGACTAGCGTTTCCTACGAGCAGTACTTC
CASSFGRTSVSYEQYF
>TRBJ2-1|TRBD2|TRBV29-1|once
TGCAGCGCACAAGAAAGGCTCACTAGCGCCTCCTACAATGAGCAGTTCTTC
CSAQERLTSASYNEQFF
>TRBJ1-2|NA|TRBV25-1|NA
TGTGCCAGCAGTAAAAACCGAGGTCAGGGCGATGGCTACACCTTC
CASSKNRGQGDGYTF
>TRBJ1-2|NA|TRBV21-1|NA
TGTGCCAGCAGCAAGGCGGGCAGGGGACAGGGGCCTCCTAACTATGGCTACACCTTC
CASSKAGRGQGPPNYGYTF
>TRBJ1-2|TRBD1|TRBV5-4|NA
TGTGCCAGCAGCTCCCGGACAGGGGGCGCGTATGGCTACACCTTC
CASSSRTGGAYGYTF
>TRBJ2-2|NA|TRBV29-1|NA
TGCAGCGTTGAAGGGGAGACAGAACACACCGGGGAGCTGTTTTTT
CSVEGETEHTGELFF
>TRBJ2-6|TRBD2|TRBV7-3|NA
TGTGCCAGCAGCTTAGGGAGGGGAGAGGTTCCTGGGGCCAACGTCCTGACTTTC
CASSLGRGEVPGANVLTF
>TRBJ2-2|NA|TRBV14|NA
TGTGCCAGCAGCTTTCGCCTAGCCCCGGGGGAGCTGTTTTTT
CASSFRLAPGELFF
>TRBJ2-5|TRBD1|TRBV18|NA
TGTGCCAGCTCACCAGGGACAGCTCAAGAGACCCAGTACTTC
CASSPGTAQETQYF
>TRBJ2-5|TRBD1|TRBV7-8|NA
TGTGCCAGCAGCCAGCCTAAACGGGACAGGGAGAAAGAGACCCAGTACTTC
CASSQPKRDREKETQYF
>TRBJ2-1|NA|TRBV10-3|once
TGTGCCATCAGTGGGGAACAGGGATACAATGAGCAGTTCTTC
CAISGEQGYNEQFF
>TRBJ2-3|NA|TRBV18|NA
TGTGCCAGCTCACTCGGGGGCACAGATACGCAGTATTTT
CASSLGGTDTQYF
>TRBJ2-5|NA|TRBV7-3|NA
TGTGCCAGCAGCCGAAGACCAGGTGGGGAGACCCAGTACTTC
CASSRRPGGETQYF
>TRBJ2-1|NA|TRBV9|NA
TGTGCCAGCAGTGACCCCAGAGGGAAAGTCTACAATGAGCAGTTCTTC
CASSDPRGKVYNEQFF
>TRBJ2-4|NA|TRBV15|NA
TGTGCCACCAGCAGGGAAATTATAGCCAAAAACATTCAGTACTTC
CATSREIIAKNIQYF
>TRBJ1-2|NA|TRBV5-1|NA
TGCGCCAGCAGCTTGGAGATGCTAGGACAGAGGATCTATGGCTACACCTTC
CASSLEMLGQRIYGYTF
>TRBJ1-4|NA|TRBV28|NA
TGTGCCAGCAGTTTATCCACCGGCTCTCTTGAAAAACTGTTTTTT
CASSLSTGSLEKLFF
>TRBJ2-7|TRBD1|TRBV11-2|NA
TGTGCCAGCAGCTCGGACAGGAGTCGACCCTACGAGCAGTACTTC
CASSSDRSRPYEQYF
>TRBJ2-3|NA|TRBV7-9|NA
TGTGCCAGCAGCTTAGCCCCGCAGGGCCCAGATACGCAGTATTTT
CASSLAPQGPDTQYF
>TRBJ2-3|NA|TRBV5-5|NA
TGTGCCAGCAGCAGGAGTGTCGATACGCAGTATTTT
CASSRSVDTQYF
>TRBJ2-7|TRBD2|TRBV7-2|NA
TGTGCCAGCAGCGCCAGTCTAGCGGGGGTTAACTACGAGCAGTACTTC
CASSASLAGVNYEQYF